This T cell receptor beta chain was identified during a study of ipilimumab plus nivolumab after autologous stem cell transplantation. TCRdb's copy holds only in-frame clones and misses some; the assay was immunoSEQ multiplex PCR. The data contain tens of thousands of clones, roughly 74% of them singletons. The table lists this clone with a few counts. This sequence was found in a male donor with diffuse large B-cell lymphoma. This specimen was PBMCs, taken in a trial of ipilimumab plus nivolumab as post-transplant consolidation.

The CDR3 nucleotides read TGTGCCAGCAGTTTCCCGGGGCTCCAGCCCCAGCATTTT. The encoded protein is CASSFPGLQPQHF. The chain couples TRBV28 to TRBJ1-5; possibly TRBD1 for D (5 bases). V was clipped by 3 bases and J by 7 bases, with 10 bases between them. Germline V CDR1 and CDR2: MDHEN, SYDVKM. This CDR3 has 13 amino acids.